Below, 3 T cell receptor beta chains from the same sample are listed, as sequenced in a study of regulatory T cells in long-lasting Graves disease. Time point here: newly diagnosed GD, antithyroid drugs for less than 3 months. Making the TCR library involved RNA that had been extracted from PBMCs. HTBI primers from iRepertoire and Arm-PCR of CDR3 regions yielded the TCR beta libraries. TCRdb re-called the multiplex PCR reads with MiXCR, one entry per CDR3 protein. The sample carries roughly 350,000 distinct CDR3 sequences, over 15% recorded once. The sample was also linked to a second study, of T cells in Graves' hyperthyroidism and ophthalmopathy.

The material sequenced was peripheral blood mononuclear cells (PBMCs), taken at new diagnosis, from a patient treated with antithyroid drugs. The receptors derive from a man aged 40-49 years with Graves disease.

The sample holds many counts of this clonotype. V is TRBV2 and J is TRBJ2-7, with 8 bases identical to TRBD2. The CDR3 length is 15 residues. The V and J ends lost 2 bases and 2 bases, in that order; junction bases with no gene match: 5. From germline, CDR1 is SNHLY and CDR2 FYNNEI. The DNA of the CDR3 is TGTGCCAGCAGTGAAACCTACGGGAGGGCCTACGAGCAGTACTTC. It codes for CASSETYGRAYEQYF.

In this sample, this clonotype turned up a few times. The V and J genes are TRBV9 and TRBJ1-5, with D hard to call. Germline CDR1 is SGDLS and CDR2 is YYNGEE. This CDR3 spans 14 amino acids. Trimming cost V 0 bases and J 9 bases, with 13 bases left between them. The CDR3 protein is CASSVGPAEGPQHF. In nucleotides, the CDR3 is TGTGCCAGCAGCGTAGGTCCAGCCGAGGGGCCCCAGCATTTT.

This clonotype appeared many times. J is TRBJ2-7 and V is TRBV28; unclear D gene. CDR3 size: 11 residues. CDR1 is MDHEN, CDR2 SYDVKM, per germline. Trimming removed 5 bases at V and 3 bases at J, with 5 bases between. For the CDR3, the DNA is TGTGCCAGCAGTGACAACTACGAGCAGTACTTC. Its protein product is CASSDNYEQYF.